The entry below gives a single T cell receptor beta chain sequence along with its context. Antigen specificity is unknown. These data come from a study of blood T cells in healthy people across ages. Isolated PBMCs totaled at least 6 million in each sample. Study-wide points: Long-lived and aged donors differed, with more naive CD4+ cells and higher diversity in the long-lived.

Through a sample-barcoded 5' primer and a J-beta primer mix, a second PCR was run for roughly 6 to 12 cycles. Each TCR beta cDNA got a 12-nucleotide random molecular identifier. TCRdb used MiXCR to reprocess the 5' RACE reads, holding one entry per CDR3 protein. The sample includes about 1.4 million distinct CDR3 sequences, roughly 59% of them seen just once. The CDR3 sequence is 16 residues long. V lost 5 bases to trimming and J lost 5 bases, with 21 bases between them. Germline values: CDR1 SGHTA, CDR2 FQGNSA. The TCR comes from a man aged 18-30 years in good health. Source material: blood. This chain uses TRBV7-2 with TRBJ1-1; D is unclear. The CDR3 loop is CASSHSRGDGGTEAFF. CDR3 DNA sequence: TGTGCCAGCAGCCATTCCCGGGGAGACGGAGGGACTGAAGCTTTCTTT.